This T cell receptor (beta chain) was recovered during a study of beta chain features in type 1 diabetes. As concerns this clone: The antigen is not known.

The study, taken as a whole, reports: PCR might pick shorter templates more often, in the same way for patients and controls. Cells carrying high TCR expression could end up over-represented when cDNA is sequenced.

Sequenced material consisted of expressed TCRB transcripts (all of the isolated RNA was reverse transcribed). Samples of naive, central memory and regulatory T cells yielded a mean of about 3.4 million reads. Assay used: immunoSEQ multiplex PCR; TCRdb lists only in-frame clones, some missing. The sample contains about 180,000 clones, 13% of which appear only once. This sequence originates from a woman under 30 in good health. Sequencing was performed on central memory CD4+ T cells from blood.

The CDR3 DNA reads TGCGCCAGCAGCTTGTCGCCTAGCGAGGACGGGGAGCTGTTTTTT. It is translated as CASSLSPSEDGELFF. The V gene is TRBV5-1, the J gene TRBJ2-2, with a tentative D call TRBD2 (6 bases). CDR3 length: 15 amino acids. V dropped 1 base and J dropped 7 bases, with 14 bases sitting between them. Germline loops: CDR1 SGHRS, CDR2 YFSETQ.